The clone carrying this T cell receptor (beta chain) showed up just a few times. Its target is unknown. The data were produced by immunoSEQ multiplex PCR, yet TCRdb's version contains in-frame clones alone and is incomplete. The sample lists roughly 9,100 clones, 74% occurring once. CDR3 size: 16 residues. Germline V gene data show CDR1 as SGDLS and CDR2 as YYNGEE. Trimming at V came to 2 bases and at J to 2 bases, leaving 5 bases not matched to a gene. The data derive from a study of PD-1 blockade in classical Hodgkin lymphoma. Study results and limitations: Among the patients, those starting nivolumab under 1 year after ASCT were excluded. The CD4+ diversity rise by C4D1 was clearest in complete responders. Prior to therapy, complete responders displayed diversity much like that of newly diagnosed patients.

Each patient's relapse followed autologous stem cell transplantation, and brentuximab vedotin exposure varied. Starting with thawed PBMCs, CD4+ T cells were purified by magnetic negative selection. The V gene is TRBV9, the J gene TRBJ2-3, with 10 bases matching TRBD2. The material was CD4+ T cells from blood, obtained at baseline. The clonotype comes from a human donor with classical Hodgkin lymphoma. CDR3 sequence: CASSVGTSGNTDTQYF. In nucleotides, the CDR3 is TGTGCCAGCAGCGTCGGAACTAGCGGGAACACAGATACGCAGTATTTT.